This T cell receptor beta chain was identified in a study of cytomegalovirus exposure and HLA in healthy donors. In regard to this clone: What it recognizes is unknown.

This CDR3 is built from 13 residues. Trimming took off 5 bases at V and 0 bases at J, with 8 bases between the two ends. From germline, CDR1 is MNHEY and CDR2 SMNVEV (reference sequence). General observations from the study: Segments of the TCR beta V type were, in most cases, productive about 87% or about 30% of the time in an earlier analysis. The classifier reportedly diagnosed cytomegalovirus status with high specificity and sensitivity. Among TCR beta chains, those listed as cytomegalovirus-associated numbered 164.

It was with 60 Vbeta and 13 Jbeta primers that the PCR ran. Profiled with immunoSEQ multiplex PCR; TCRdb holds only in-frame clones, not every one. The table lists 120,000 to 150,000 clones, around 90% of them singletons. Sequencing was performed on PBMCs. This clonotype was obtained from a middle-aged woman in good health and CMV-seronegative. This rearrangement joins TRBV27 to TRBJ2-7; no definite D call. The CDR3 reads CASSKASSYEQYF. Written as DNA, the CDR3 is TGTGCCAGCAGTAAAGCCTCCTCCTACGAGCAGTACTTC.